The entry that follows covers one TCR beta chain sequence. Its antigen remains unidentified. The instrument given in TCRdb is NextSeq 550. The Human TCR Profiling Kit (MiLaboratory) was used to prepare UMI-labeled 5' RACE TRB cDNA libraries. cDNA synthesis used the entire amount of extracted RNA, and PCR amplification then used the entire amount of cDNA produced. Libraries were prepared in parallel using an identical number of PCR cycles. Under the source paper's analysis protocol: About 53,000 +/- 9,400 unique UMI-labeled TRB cDNA molecules per library were extracted with MIGEC and MiXCR, with at least two reads per UMI required. An average of roughly 40,000 +/- 10,000 functional in-frame TRB CDR3 nucleotide clonotypes without stop codons was found per library. Diversity metrics, including normalized Shannon-Wiener and Chao1, were computed in VDJtools after downsampling to 5000 UMI-labeled TRB molecules per sample. Clonotype-size-weighted physicochemical properties of the central five CDR3 residues (interaction energy, strength, volume and Kidera factor 4) were computed in VDJtools. TCRdb reprocessed the reads and assigns one entry to each CDR3 protein sequence, leaving out DNA. In this record, the V and J calls reflect TCRdb's handling and not the investigators' own analysis. The sample table records roughly 100,000 distinct CDR3 sequences. The top ten clones comprise more than 0.35% of the sample.

This sample stems from a study of CXCR3-negative and CXCR3-positive naive CD8 T cells (dated by TCRdb to the late 2010s). With respect to the entire study: In total, 130 million to 150 million TRB reads were obtained, which works out to roughly 1.5 +/- 0.3 million reads per library. For the TRBV-TRBJ cluster analysis, the naive subsets came from 5 or 6 donors, while the memory cells came from 3 donors. The diversity and physicochemical repertoire analyses included eleven to twelve donors pooled from two independent experiments. Points the paper makes about the study in general: TRBV-TRBJ usage was similar between naive CXCR3-negative and CXCR3-positive cells from the same donor, while memory cells showed distinct patterns. Because surface CD5, which has been linked to self-reactivity in mice, was comparable between naive subsets, TCR interaction strength was also inferred from TRB CDR3 physicochemical properties. TRB CDR3s from CXCR3-positive naive cells showed higher hydrophobicity (lower Kidera factor 4), lower energy, and higher strength and volume indices than CXCR3-negative naive cells. Both naive subsets had comparably high repertoire diversity, while memory CD8+ T cells had much lower repertoire diversity. Because CXCR3 expression was partially decreased after cryopreservation, freshly isolated PBMCs were used for most assays.

Based on the germline V gene (reference sequence), the CDR1 and CDR2 sequences are LNHNV and YYDKDF. The CDR3 runs 12 residues from the cysteine to the phenylalanine. A DNA sequence was not provided. For each CD8+ T cell subset, flow sorting was done in triplicate, and about 300,000 cells per subset went directly into RLT lysis buffer. To keep memory contaminants out, a stringent definition of naive CD8+ T cells was applied: CD45RO-CCR7+CD27+CD95-. Peripheral blood mononuclear cells were isolated from buffy coats by standard density gradient centrifugation. A FACSAria III was used to flow-sort naive CD8+ T cells into CXCR3-negative and CXCR3-positive populations. Total RNA was extracted from sorted cells using an RNeasy Mini Kit.

This TCR was sampled from a human donor in good health. Some clones in this sample may be carry-over from other donors' samples. The chain was built from TRBV15 and TRBJ2-1. The sample taken for sequencing was naive CXCR3+ CD8+ T cells from blood. Per the publication, the cell subset or site label means: CD45RO-CCR7+CD27+CD95- naive CD8+ T cells expressing CXCR3 (TNR3+). This receptor has the CDR3 CATSTSYNEQFF.